The subject of this entry is one T cell receptor beta chain. This sample was taken from a study of blood T cell repertoires in COVID-19. Methods used by the authors: Nucleated cell counts were estimated from reference gene primer amplification. The protocol was immunoSEQ multiplex PCR, while the TCRdb copy is restricted to in-frame clones and leaves out a portion. V and J calls and clone size come straight from that table; D and trimming were deduced from the DNA. The data contain 300,000 to 350,000 clones, around 85% of them seen just once; the ten biggest clones take up 2.2%. Ages ranged from roughly 18 to 100 years, with residence in fewer than 25 US areas. Trimming took off 3 bases at V and 7 bases at J, with 10 bases between the two ends. The CDR3 runs to 14 residues. The V gene's germline CDR1 is LGHDT and CDR2 YNNKEL (reference sequence).

The chain combines TRBV3-1 (or the pseudogene TRBV3-2) with TRBJ1-6; D remains ambiguous. This clonotype was obtained from a man younger than 40 who had recovered from COVID-19. Input material: PBMCs or T cells enriched from blood (not recorded which). CDR3 residues: CASSQRGTNSPLHF. CDR3 in DNA: TGTGCCAGCAGCCAGCGGGGAACAAATTCACCCCTCCACTTT.